This T cell receptor beta chain stems from a study of cytomegalovirus exposure and HLA in healthy donors. Amplification used 60 Vbeta primers and 13 Jbeta primers. Libraries were prepared by immunoSEQ multiplex PCR; TCRdb keeps only in-frame clonotypes and omits some of them. The table includes 90,000 or so clones, approximately 81% detected once. V shed 8 bases, J shed 3 bases, and the junction held 12 bases outside the gene matches. This CDR3 spans 16 amino acids. Germline V lookup: CDR1 WSHSY, CDR2 SAAADI. Sequencing was done on a sample of PBMCs. This TCR was sampled from a woman aged 40-49 years in good health and CMV-seronegative. The rearrangement links TRBV10-2 to TRBJ1-1; 10 positions match TRBD1. Here the CDR3 reads CASLRDRGSSYTEAFF. The DNA of the CDR3 is TGCGCCAGCCTCCGGGACAGGGGCTCCTCCTACACTGAAGCTTTCTTT.